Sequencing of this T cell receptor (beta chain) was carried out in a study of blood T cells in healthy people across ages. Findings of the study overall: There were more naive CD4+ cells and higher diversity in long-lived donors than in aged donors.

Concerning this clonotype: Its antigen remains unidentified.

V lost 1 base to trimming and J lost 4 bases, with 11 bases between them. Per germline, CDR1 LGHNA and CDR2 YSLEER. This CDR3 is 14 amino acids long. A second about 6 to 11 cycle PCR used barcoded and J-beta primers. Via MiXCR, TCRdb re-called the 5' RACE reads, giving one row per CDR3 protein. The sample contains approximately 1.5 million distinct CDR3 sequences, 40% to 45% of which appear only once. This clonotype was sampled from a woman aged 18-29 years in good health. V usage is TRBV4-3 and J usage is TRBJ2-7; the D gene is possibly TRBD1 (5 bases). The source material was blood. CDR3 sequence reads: CASSQASGNYEQYF. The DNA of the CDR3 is TGCGCCAGCAGCCAAGCCTCAGGGAATTACGAGCAGTACTTC.